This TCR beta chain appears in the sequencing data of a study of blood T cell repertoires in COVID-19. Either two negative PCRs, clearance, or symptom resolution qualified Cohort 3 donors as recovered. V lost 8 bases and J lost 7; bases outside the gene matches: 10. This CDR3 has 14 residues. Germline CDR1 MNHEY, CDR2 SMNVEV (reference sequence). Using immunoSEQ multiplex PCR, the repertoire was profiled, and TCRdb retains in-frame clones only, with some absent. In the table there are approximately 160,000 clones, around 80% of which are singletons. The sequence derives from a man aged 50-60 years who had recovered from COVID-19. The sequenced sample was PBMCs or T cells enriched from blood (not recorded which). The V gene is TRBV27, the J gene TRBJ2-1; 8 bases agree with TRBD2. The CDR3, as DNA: TGTGCCAGCGAAGGACGGGGGGGCCAAAATGAGCAGTTCTTC. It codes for CASEGRGGQNEQFF.